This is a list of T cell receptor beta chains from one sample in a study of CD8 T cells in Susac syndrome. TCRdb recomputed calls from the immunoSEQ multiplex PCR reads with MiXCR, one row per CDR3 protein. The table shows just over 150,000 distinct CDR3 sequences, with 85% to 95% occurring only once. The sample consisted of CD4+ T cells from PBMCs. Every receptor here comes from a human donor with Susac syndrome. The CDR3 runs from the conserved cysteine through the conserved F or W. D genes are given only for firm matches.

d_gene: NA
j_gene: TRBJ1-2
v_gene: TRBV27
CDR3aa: CASGRGLGGYTF
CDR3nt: TGTGCCAGCGGACGCGGTTTGGGTGGCTACACCTTC

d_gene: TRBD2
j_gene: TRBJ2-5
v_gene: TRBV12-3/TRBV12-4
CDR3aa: CASRQSGGLQETQYF
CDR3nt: TGTGCCAGCAGACAAAGCGGGGGGCTTCAAGAGACCCAGTACTTC

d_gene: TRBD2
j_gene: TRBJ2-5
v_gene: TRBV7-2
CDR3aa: CATPVAGGQKETQYF
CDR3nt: TGTGCCACCCCAGTGGCGGGGGGCCAAAAAGAGACCCAGTACTTC

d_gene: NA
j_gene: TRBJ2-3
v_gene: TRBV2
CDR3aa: CASALDSTDTQYF
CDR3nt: TGTGCCAGCGCTCTCGATAGCACAGATACGCAGTATTTT

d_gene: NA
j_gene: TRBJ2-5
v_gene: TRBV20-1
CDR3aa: CSAPRRSGPNLYQETQYF
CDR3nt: TGCAGTGCCCCCCGGAGGTCGGGGCCCAACCTGTACCAAGAGACCCAGTACTTC

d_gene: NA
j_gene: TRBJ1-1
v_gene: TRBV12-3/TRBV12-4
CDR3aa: CASSHELNTEAFF
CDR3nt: TGTGCCAGCAGCCACGAACTTAACACTGAAGCTTTCTTT

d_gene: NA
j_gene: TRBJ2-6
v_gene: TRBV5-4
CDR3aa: CASSLNPGANVLTF
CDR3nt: TGTGCCAGCAGCTTGAATCCTGGGGCCAACGTCCTGACTTTC

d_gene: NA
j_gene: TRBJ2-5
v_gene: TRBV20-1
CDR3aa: CSVGRGSQETQYF
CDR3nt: TGCAGTGTGGGAAGGGGTTCCCAAGAGACCCAGTACTTC

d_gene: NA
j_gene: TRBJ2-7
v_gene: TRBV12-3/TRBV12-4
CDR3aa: CASSPIRALSSYEQYF
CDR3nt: TGTGCCAGCAGTCCGATCAGGGCCCTCAGCTCCTACGAGCAGTACTTC

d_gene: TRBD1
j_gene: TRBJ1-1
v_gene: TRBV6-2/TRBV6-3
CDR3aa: CASGDRLYTEAFF
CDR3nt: TGTGCCAGCGGGGACAGGCTCTACACTGAAGCTTTCTTT

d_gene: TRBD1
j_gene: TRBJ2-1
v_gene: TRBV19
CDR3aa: CASSIPGQGANNEQFF
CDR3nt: TGTGCCAGTAGTATACCGGGACAGGGGGCTAACAATGAGCAGTTCTTC

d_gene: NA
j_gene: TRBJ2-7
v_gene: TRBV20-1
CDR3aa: CSAHSTASSYEQYF
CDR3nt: TGCAGTGCCCATTCGACAGCTAGCTCCTACGAGCAGTACTTC

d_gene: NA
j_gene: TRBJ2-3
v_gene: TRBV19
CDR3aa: CASREGAGDTQYF
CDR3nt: TGTGCCAGTAGGGAGGGGGCTGGAGATACGCAGTATTTT

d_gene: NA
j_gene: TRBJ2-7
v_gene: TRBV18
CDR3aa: CASSNDYEQYF
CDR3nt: TGTGCCAGCTCAAATGACTACGAGCAGTACTTC

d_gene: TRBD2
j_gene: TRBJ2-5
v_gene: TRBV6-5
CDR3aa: CASSYSGGGSIGTQYF
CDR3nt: TGTGCCAGCAGTTATTCCGGGGGGGGGTCGATAGGGACCCAGTACTTC

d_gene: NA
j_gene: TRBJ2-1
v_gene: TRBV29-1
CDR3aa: CSVVPRESYNEQFF
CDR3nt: TGCAGCGTTGTCCCACGGGAAAGTTACAATGAGCAGTTCTTC

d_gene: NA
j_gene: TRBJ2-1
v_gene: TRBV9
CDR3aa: CASSPSGGEYSYNEQFF
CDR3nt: TGTGCCAGCAGCCCCTCAGGGGGGGAATACTCCTACAATGAGCAGTTCTTC

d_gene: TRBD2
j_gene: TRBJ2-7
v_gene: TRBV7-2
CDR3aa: CASSTVGGVGYEQYF
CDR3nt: TGTGCCAGCAGCACCGTGGGGGGGGTAGGCTACGAGCAGTACTTC

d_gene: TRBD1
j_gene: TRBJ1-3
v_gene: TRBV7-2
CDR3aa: CASSLRTGAGNTIYF
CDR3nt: TGTGCCAGCAGCTTAAGGACAGGGGCTGGAAACACCATATATTTT

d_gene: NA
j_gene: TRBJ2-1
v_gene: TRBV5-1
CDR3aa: CASSLRLGNEQFF
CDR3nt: TGCGCCAGCAGCCTACGCTTGGGCAATGAGCAGTTCTTC